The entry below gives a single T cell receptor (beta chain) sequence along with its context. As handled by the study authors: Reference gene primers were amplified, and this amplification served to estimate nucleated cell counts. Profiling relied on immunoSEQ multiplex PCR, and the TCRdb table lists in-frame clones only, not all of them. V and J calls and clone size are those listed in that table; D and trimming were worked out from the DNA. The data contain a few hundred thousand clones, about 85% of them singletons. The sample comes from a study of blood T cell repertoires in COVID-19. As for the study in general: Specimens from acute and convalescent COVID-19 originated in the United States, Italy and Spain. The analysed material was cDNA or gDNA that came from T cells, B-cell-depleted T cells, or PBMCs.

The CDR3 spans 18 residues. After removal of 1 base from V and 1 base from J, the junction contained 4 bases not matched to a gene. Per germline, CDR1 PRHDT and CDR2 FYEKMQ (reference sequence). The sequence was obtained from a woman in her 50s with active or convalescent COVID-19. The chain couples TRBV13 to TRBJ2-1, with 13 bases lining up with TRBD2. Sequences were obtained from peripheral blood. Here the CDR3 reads CASSLEGTSGISYNEQFF. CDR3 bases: TGTGCCAGCAGCTTAGAAGGGACTAGCGGGATTTCCTACAATGAGCAGTTCTTC.